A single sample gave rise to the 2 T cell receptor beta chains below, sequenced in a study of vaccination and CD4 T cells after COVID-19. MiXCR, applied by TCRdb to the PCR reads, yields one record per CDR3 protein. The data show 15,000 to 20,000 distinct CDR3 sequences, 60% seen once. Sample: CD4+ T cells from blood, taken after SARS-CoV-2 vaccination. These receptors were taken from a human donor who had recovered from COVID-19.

The CDR3 is CSASRQGPTEAFF. DNA of the CDR3: TGCAGTGCTAGCCGGCAGGGTCCCACTGAAGCTTTCTTT. The chain recombines TRBV20-1 with TRBJ1-1; a possible D gene is TRBD1 (5 bases). The germline V gene has CDR1 DFQATT and CDR2 SNEGSKA (reference sequence). V dropped 3 bases and J dropped 4 bases, with 12 bases sitting between them. This CDR3 has 13 amino acids.

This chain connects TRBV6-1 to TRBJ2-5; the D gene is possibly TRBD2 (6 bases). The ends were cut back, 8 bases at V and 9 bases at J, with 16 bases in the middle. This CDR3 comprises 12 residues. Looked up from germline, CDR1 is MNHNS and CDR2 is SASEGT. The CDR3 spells CASATEREAQYF. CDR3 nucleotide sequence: TGTGCCAGCGCGACAGAAAGGGAGGCCCAGTACTTC.